A single sample is the source of the 14 T cell receptor beta chains below, sequenced in a study of T cell repertoires in cytomegalovirus infection (dated 2019 in TCRdb). Sequencing took place on an Illumina HiSeq 1500. Through fastp at Q25 and MiXCR, TCRdb rebuilt clones from the public reads, retaining in-frame beta chains. Every CDR3 protein is listed once, alongside the most common genes and DNA of its rows. This sample is represented by 100,000 to 150,000 distinct CDR3 sequences; 7% to 9.5% of them were singletons. The biggest ten clones account for over 9% of the sample. Input material: PBMCs. The receptor source for this set is a human donor in good health (CMV status not recorded). Some clones in this sample may be carry-over from other donors' samples.

This clonotype occurred a few times. V usage is TRBV29-1 and J usage is TRBJ2-5; D is unclear. With 4 bases removed from V and 1 base from J, the gap between germline ends came to 10 bases. CDR1 SQVTM and CDR2 ANQGSEA come from the germline V gene. CDR3 length: 13 residues. CDR3 loop: CSVGATFQETQYF. CDR3 coding DNA: TGCAGCGTTGGGGCCACCTTCCAAGAGACCCAGTACTTC.

This clonotype was seen repeatedly, ten times or more. The chain is built from TRBV27 and TRBJ2-3; tentatively, D is TRBD2 (7 bases). Looked up from germline, CDR1 is MNHEY and CDR2 is SMNVEV (reference sequence). Deletions cut 5 bases from V and 6 bases from J, with 21 bases between. This CDR3 region has 16 residues. The CDR3 sequence is CASSPQEPRGGDTQYF. CDR3 nucleotide sequence: TGTGCCAGCAGTCCTCAAGAACCAAGGGGGGGGGATACGCAGTATTTT.

This clonotype showed up many times. The rearrangement links TRBV7-2 to TRBJ1-5; a possible D gene is TRBD1 (6 bases). Germline assignment: CDR1 SGHTA and CDR2 FQGNSA. The CDR3 contains 13 residues. V was trimmed by 4 bases and J by 6 bases, leaving 10 bases between them. The CDR3 sequence is CASSSKGVQPQHF. The CDR3 DNA follows: TGTGCCAGCAGCTCAAAGGGGGTTCAGCCCCAGCATTTT.

This clonotype has only a few counts. This chain joins TRBV2 and TRBJ1-5; the match to TRBD1 covers 9 bases. Per the germline V gene, CDR1 is SNHLY and CDR2 is FYNNEI. CDR3 size: 15 residues. V gave up 6 bases and J gave up 5 bases; unmatched junction bases: 8. Written as DNA, the CDR3 is TGTGCCAGCAGAAATGAGGGACAGGGCTATCAGCCCCAGCATTTT. It codes for CASRNEGQGYQPQHF.

This clonotype has ten or more counts. J is TRBJ2-7 and V is TRBV7-3; D gene ambiguous. V was clipped by 2 bases and J by 6 bases, with 11 bases between them. Germline CDR1 SGHTA, CDR2 FQGTGA. This CDR3 has 13 amino acids. The CDR3 is CASSLGPYSEQYF. The CDR3 DNA is TGTGCCAGCAGCTTAGGCCCTTATAGCGAGCAGTACTTC.

The chain links TRBV2 to TRBJ2-2; D gene ambiguous. From germline, CDR1 is SNHLY and CDR2 FYNNEI. V lost 2 bases and J lost 2, with 9 bases in between. The CDR3 spans 15 residues. Here the CDR3 reads CASSESNSNTGELFF. The DNA of the CDR3 is TGTGCCAGCAGTGAAAGTAACAGTAACACCGGGGAGCTGTTTTTT.

This clonotype was recorded at least ten times. CDR3 residues: CATHAEGGNTGELFF. CDR3 sequence (DNA): TGTGCCACCCACGCCGAAGGGGGTAACACCGGGGAGCTGTTTTTT. The rearrangement links TRBV10-3 to TRBJ2-2; D is perhaps TRBD1 (6 bases). V lost 10 bases and J 2 bases, leaving 17 bases between the germline ends. The CDR3 has 15 residues. CDR1 is ENHRY and CDR2 is SYGVKD in the germline V gene.

This chain joins TRBV10-3 and TRBJ2-3, with TRBD2 matching over 7 bases. This CDR3 comprises 12 residues. With V trimmed by 6 bases and J by 5 bases, 2 bases remained unmatched. Germline lookup yields CDR1 ENHRY and CDR2 SYGVKD. CDR3 DNA sequence: TGTGCCATCAGCGGCGGGGGAGATACGCAGTATTTT. It encodes CAISGGGDTQYF.

V usage is TRBV27 and J usage is TRBJ2-2; tentative D call: TRBD1 (5 bases). Trimming left V 4 bases short and J 2 bases short, with 14 bases between. The CDR3 has 16 residues. In germline, CDR1 is MNHEY, CDR2 SMNVEV (reference sequence). In nucleotides, the CDR3 is TGTGCCAGCAGTTCAGAGTTTGGGGCCAACACCGGGGAGCTGTTTTTT. Protein: CASSSEFGANTGELFF.

The chain's CDR3 is CASSLARPNNEKLFF. CDR3 in DNA: TGTGCCAGCAGCCTAGCCCGCCCGAATAATGAAAAACTGTTTTTT. V and J are TRBV3-1 and TRBJ1-4; D unresolved. Germline V gene lookup returns CDR1 LGHDT and CDR2 YNNKEL (reference sequence). V lost 4 bases and J 4 bases, leaving 13 bases between the germline ends. The CDR3 has 15 residues.

This clonotype was counted at least ten times. This chain connects TRBV5-1 to TRBJ1-6; 8 nucleotides line up with TRBD1. Germline lookup yields CDR1 SGHRS and CDR2 YFSETQ. V lost 4 bases, J lost 5 bases, and 5 bases stayed unmatched. This CDR3 region has 15 residues. The CDR3 nucleotides are TGCGCCAGCAGCCCGGACAGGGCCGATAATTCACCCCTCCACTTT. The encoded protein is CASSPDRADNSPLHF.

The chain employs TRBV2 and TRBJ2-5; possibly TRBD1 or TRBD2 for D (6 bases each). This CDR3 spans 13 amino acids. V lost 6 bases, J lost 3 bases, and 11 bases lay in between. Germline CDR1 and CDR2: SNHLY and FYNNEI. CDR3 nucleotides: TGTGCCAGCAGACCGAGGGGGGAAGAGACCCAGTACTTC. Its translation: CASRPRGEETQYF.

Details on this clonotype: A much larger clone differs by one base, so this may be a read error. This rearrangement joins TRBV2 to TRBJ1-5; D gene unclear. The length of the CDR3 is 14 residues. Looked up from germline, CDR1 is SNHLY and CDR2 is FYNNEI. CDR3 sequence reads: CASSPGKGNQPHHF. The CDR3 nucleotides read TGTGCCAGCAGTCCCGGGAAGGGCAATCAGCCCCACCATTTT.

This clonotype showed up just a few times. The CDR3: CASSYSIGTGGPLYEQYF. The CDR3 bases are TGTGCCAGCAGTTACTCTATCGGGACAGGGGGTCCCCTTTACGAGCAGTACTTC. The J gene is TRBJ2-7, the V gene TRBV6-6; TRBD1 matches 11 bases. Germline V gives CDR1 MNHNY, CDR2 SVGAGI (reference sequence). The CDR3 runs to 18 residues. V trimming: 0 bases; J trimming: 4 bases; junction bases outside the gene matches: 11.